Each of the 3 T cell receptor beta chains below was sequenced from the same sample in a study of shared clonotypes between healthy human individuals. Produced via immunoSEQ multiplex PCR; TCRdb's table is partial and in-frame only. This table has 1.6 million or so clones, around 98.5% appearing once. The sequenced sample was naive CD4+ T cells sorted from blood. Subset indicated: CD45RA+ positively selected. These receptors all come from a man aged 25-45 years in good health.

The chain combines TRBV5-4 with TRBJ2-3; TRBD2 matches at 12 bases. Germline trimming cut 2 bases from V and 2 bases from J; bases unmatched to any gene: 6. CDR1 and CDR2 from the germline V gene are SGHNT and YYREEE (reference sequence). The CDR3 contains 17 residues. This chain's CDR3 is CASSFSGLAGFTDTQYF. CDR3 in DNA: TGTGCCAGCAGCTTTAGCGGACTAGCGGGATTCACAGATACGCAGTATTTT.

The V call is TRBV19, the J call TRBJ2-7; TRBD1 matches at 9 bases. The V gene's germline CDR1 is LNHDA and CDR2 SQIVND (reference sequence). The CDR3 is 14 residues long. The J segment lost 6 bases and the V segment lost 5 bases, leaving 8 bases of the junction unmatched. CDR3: CASSSTGGTGEQYF. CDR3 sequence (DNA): TGTGCCAGTAGTTCCACAGGGGGCACAGGCGAGCAGTACTTC.

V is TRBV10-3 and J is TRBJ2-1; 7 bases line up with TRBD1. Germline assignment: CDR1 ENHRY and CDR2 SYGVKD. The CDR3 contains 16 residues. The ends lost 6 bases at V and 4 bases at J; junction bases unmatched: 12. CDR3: CAISTLQGRHYNEQFF. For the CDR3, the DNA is TGTGCCATCAGCACTCTACAGGGGCGGCATTACAATGAGCAGTTCTTC.